This T cell receptor (beta chain) comes out of a study of shared clonotypes between healthy human individuals. Study context: The people who gave samples were two women and a few men aged 18 to 49. The study's findings and limits: What rarefaction showed was incomplete sorted-subset sequencing despite large depth.

V gave up 2 bases and J gave up 4 bases, with 11 bases separating them. Germline V gene lookup returns CDR1 LNHDA and CDR2 SQIVND (reference sequence). CDR3 length: 15 amino acids. In the naive CD8 group, cells lacked CD45RO and were positively selected for CCR7, so terminally differentiated effector memory CD45RA+ cells were left out. On this clone: Its antigen is unknown.

Only in-frame clones appear in the TCRdb table, and some are missing; sequencing was by immunoSEQ multiplex PCR. Here the sample spans roughly 810,000 clones, just over 95% being singletons. This TCR was sampled from a man between 25 and 39 years old in good health. The chain employs TRBV19 and TRBJ2-2; no firm D call. Sequencing used naive CD8+ T cells sorted from blood. The CDR3 here is CASSIWMAGTGELFF. The CDR3 nucleotides read TGTGCCAGTAGTATATGGATGGCCGGCACCGGGGAGCTGTTTTTT.